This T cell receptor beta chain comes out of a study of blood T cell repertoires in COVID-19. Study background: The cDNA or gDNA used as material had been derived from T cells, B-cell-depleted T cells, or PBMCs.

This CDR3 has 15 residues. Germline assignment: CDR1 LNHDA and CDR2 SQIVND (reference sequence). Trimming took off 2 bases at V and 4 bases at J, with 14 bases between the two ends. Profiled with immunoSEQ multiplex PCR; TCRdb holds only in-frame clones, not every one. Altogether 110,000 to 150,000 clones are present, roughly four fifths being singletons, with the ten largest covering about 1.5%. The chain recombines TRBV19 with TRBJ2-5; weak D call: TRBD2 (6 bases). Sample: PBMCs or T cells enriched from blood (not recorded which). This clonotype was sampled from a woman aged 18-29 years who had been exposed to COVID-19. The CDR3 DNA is TGTGCCAGTAGTATATCTCGGGGGTTGGGAGAGACCCAGTACTTC. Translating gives CASSISRGLGETQYF.